A single sample gave rise to the 19 T cell receptor beta chains below, sequenced in a study of blood T cell repertoires in COVID-19 (dated by TCRdb to 2020 to 2022). The library was built by means of the immunoSEQ multiplex PCR assay. TCRdb took this table from immuneACCESS and kept in-frame rearrangements with V and J called. Such tables lack part of the clones; where checked against another copy, unresolved V genes explain under half of the gap, and the rest is unexplained. Across this sample there are about 200,000 clones, with roughly nine tenths seen only once. The ten largest clones take up roughly 2.4% of the sample. Material: peripheral blood. These receptors were taken from a woman between 50 and 59 years old with acute or convalescent COVID-19.

The rearrangement joins TRBV10-2 to TRBJ2-5; TRBD2 matches 7 bases. This CDR3 has 14 amino acids. Germline V gene sequence: CDR1 WSHSY, CDR2 SAAADI. Trimming at V came to 4 bases and at J to 3 bases, leaving 5 bases not matched to a gene. The CDR3 DNA sequence: TGCGCCAGCAGTGCCTTCGGGGGGAAAGAGACCCAGTACTTC. Its protein product is CASSAFGGKETQYF.

The chain carries TRBV10-1 and TRBJ2-3; D may be TRBD1 (5 bases). The CDR3 is 14 amino acids. V shed 4 bases and J shed 4 bases, with 12 bases lying between them. Germline CDR1 and CDR2: WNHNN and SYGVQD (reference sequence). CDR3 sequence (DNA): TGCGCCAGCAGTGGGCAGGGAAGGCCAGATACGCAGTATTTT. Its translation is CASSGQGRPDTQYF.

The J gene is TRBJ2-5, the V gene TRBV4-3; maybe TRBD1 (7 bases). Trimming stripped 0 bases from V and 4 bases from J, with 12 bases between. Germline V gene data show CDR1 as LGHNA and CDR2 as YSLEER. The CDR3 runs to 15 residues. CDR3: CASSQEDQGGETQYF. The DNA of the CDR3 is TGCGCCAGCAGCCAAGAAGATCAGGGGGGAGAGACCCAGTACTTC.

The rearrangement links TRBV9 to TRBJ2-1; 15 bases are a match to TRBD2. The CDR3 has 17 amino acids. Unmatched junction bases numbered 2, after V lost 0 bases and J lost 4 bases. Germline V CDR1 and CDR2: SGDLS, YYNGEE. CDR3 sequence (DNA): TGTGCCAGCAGCGTAGTTGGGACTAGCGGGGGGTACAATGAGCAGTTCTTC. This translates into CASSVVGTSGGYNEQFF. Full variable domain (rest looked up from reference TRBV9 and TRBJ2-1): DSGVTQTPKHLITATGQRVTLRCSPRSGDLSVYWYQQSLDQGLQFLIQYYNGEERAKGNILERFSAQQFPDLHSELNLSSLELGDSALYFCASSVVGTSGGYNEQFFGPGTRLTVL.

This chain links TRBV19 with TRBJ1-1; D is undetermined. V lost 7 bases and J lost 3, with 12 bases in between. This CDR3 has 13 residues. CDR1 LNHDA and CDR2 SQIVND come from the germline V gene (reference sequence). The CDR3 reads CASNPPTYTEAFF. CDR3 nucleotide sequence: TGTGCCAGTAACCCCCCTACTTACACTGAAGCTTTCTTT. Filled out from reference TRBV19 and TRBJ1-1, the complete variable domain reads DGGITQSPKYLFRKEGQNVTLSCEQNLNHDAMYWYRQDPGQGLRLIYYSQIVNDFQKGDIAEGYSVSREKKESFPLTVTSAQKNPTAFYLCASNPPTYTEAFFGQGTRLTVV.

V gene TRBV30 combines with J gene TRBJ2-7, with a possible D match to TRBD2 (5 bases). Trimming took 1 base from V and 0 from J, leaving 7 bases between them. This CDR3 is 13 amino acids long. In germline, CDR1 is GTSNPN, CDR2 SVGIG (reference sequence). CDR3 DNA sequence: TGTGCCTGGAGTGGGGAGAGCTCCTACGAGCAGTACTTC. Amino acid sequence: CAWSGESSYEQYF.

The chain uses TRBV9 and TRBJ2-3; 8 nucleotides line up with TRBD1. The CDR3 sequence is 16 residues long. V dropped 1 base and J dropped 3; count of bases not matched to a gene: 7. Germline assignment: CDR1 SGDLS and CDR2 YYNGEE. CDR3 region: CASSVIPGGSTDTQYF. The CDR3 DNA sequence: TGTGCCAGCAGCGTAATTCCAGGGGGCTCGACAGATACGCAGTATTTT.

This clone was detected only once. The chain couples TRBV6-6 to TRBJ1-1; TRBD1 agrees at 7 bases. CDR3 length: 15 residues. Looked up from germline, CDR1 is MNHNY and CDR2 is SVGAGI (reference sequence). J gave up 1 base and V 2 bases, and 4 bases lay outside the gene matches. The CDR3 coding sequence is TGTGCCAGCAGTTACGGCCAGGGGGGGAACACTGAAGCTTTCTTT. Translation: CASSYGQGGNTEAFF.

This rearrangement joins TRBV19 to TRBJ1-4; D not certain. The germline gives CDR1 LNHDA, CDR2 SQIVND (reference sequence). V was shortened by 7 bases and J by 5 bases, with 11 bases between the two germline ends. CDR3 length: 13 amino acids. The CDR3 region has the DNA TGTGCCAGTAATGAGGTGCTGAATGAAAAACTGTTTTTT. This codes for CASNEVLNEKLFF.

This chain joins TRBV9 and TRBJ1-2; 8 bases line up with TRBD1. V trimming: 4 bases; J trimming: 6 bases; junction bases outside the gene matches: 14. This CDR3 has 16 amino acids. Germline V gene lookup returns CDR1 SGDLS and CDR2 YYNGEE. The CDR3 DNA reads TGTGCCAGCAGCCCTACTCACGGCCTGGGACAGGATGGCTACACCTTC. It yields the protein CASSPTHGLGQDGYTF.

The chain couples TRBV11-2 to TRBJ2-7; possible D gene TRBD2, 6 bases. Germline assignment: CDR1 SGHAT and CDR2 FQNNGV. This CDR3 comprises 12 residues. V shed 4 bases and J shed 4 bases, with 8 bases lying between them. The CDR3 DNA follows: TGTGCCAGCAGCTCCGGGAGTTACGAGCAGTACTTC. Its protein product is CASSSGSYEQYF.

The genes are TRBV28 and TRBJ1-2; D perhaps matches TRBD1 (5 bases). The CDR3 loop spans 14 amino acids. V lost 7 bases to trimming and J lost 4 bases, with 16 bases between them. Per the germline V gene, CDR1 is MDHEN and CDR2 is SYDVKM. The chain's CDR3 is CASKTGPAFYGYTF. CDR3 in DNA: TGTGCCAGCAAAACAGGACCCGCATTCTATGGCTACACCTTC.

The chain joins TRBV11-3 to TRBJ2-1; TRBD2 matches 14 bases. Germline loops: CDR1 SGHNT, CDR2 YENEEA. Trimming took 5 bases from V and 9 from J; bases not matched to a gene: 9. The CDR3 spans 16 residues. The chain's CDR3 is CASSTRLAGGPFEQFF. The CDR3 bases are TGTGCCAGCAGCACCCGACTAGCGGGGGGGCCATTTGAGCAGTTCTTC.

The chain employs TRBV25-1 and TRBJ1-2; perhaps TRBD1 as D (5 bases). Germline CDR1 MGHDK, CDR2 SYGVNS. This CDR3 spans 13 amino acids. The V gene lost 3 bases and the J gene lost 4 bases, with 9 bases spanning the gap. This CDR3 reads CASSDGAPYGYTF. CDR3 coding DNA: TGTGCCAGCAGTGATGGGGCCCCCTATGGCTACACCTTC.

The rearrangement joins TRBV5-8 to TRBJ2-7; the match to TRBD1 covers 7 bases. The CDR3 contains 16 residues. V trimming: 4 bases; J trimming: 0 bases; junction bases outside the gene matches: 10. The germline V gene encodes CDR1 SGHTS and CDR2 YDEGEE. The CDR3 nucleotides are TGTGCCAGCAGCCAACCTAGGGACAGCCACTCCTACGAGCAGTACTTC. Protein product: CASSQPRDSHSYEQYF.

The chain is built from TRBV19 and TRBJ2-5; D is perhaps TRBD1 (6 bases). Germline CDR1 reads LNHDA; CDR2 reads SQIVND (reference sequence). This CDR3 contains 13 residues. V gave up 2 bases and J gave up 3 bases, with 7 bases separating them. DNA of the CDR3: TGTGCCAGTAGTATAAACAGGGAAGAGACCCAGTACTTC. This sequence encodes CASSINREETQYF.

This clone was recorded once. The genes are TRBV11-1 and TRBJ2-5; D is perhaps TRBD2 (6 bases). The CDR3 has 14 residues. V dropped 4 bases and J dropped 5 bases, with 14 bases sitting between them. CDR1 SGHAT and CDR2 FQDESV come from the germline V gene (reference sequence). The CDR3 spells CASSWGLEGETQYF. In DNA, the CDR3 is TGTGCCAGCAGCTGGGGACTGGAGGGGGAGACCCAGTACTTC.

The chain combines TRBV14 with TRBJ2-6; D call uncertain. The CDR3 contains 15 residues. Germline-derived CDR1 and CDR2 are SGHDN and FVKESK. The ends were cut back, 4 bases at V and 3 bases at J, with 10 bases in the middle. The CDR3 spells CASSRFVSGANVLTF. The CDR3 nucleotides read TGTGCCAGCAGCCGCTTCGTGAGTGGGGCCAACGTCCTGACTTTC.

The chain couples TRBV5-1 to TRBJ1-3; possible D gene TRBD1, 5 bases. The CDR3 contains 17 residues. Trimming cost V 2 bases and J 0 bases, with 15 bases left between them. Germline CDR1 and CDR2: SGHRS and YFSETQ. CDR3 nucleotide sequence: TGCGCCAGCAGCTTCGGACAACTTGCAAACTCTGGAAACACCATATATTTT. Amino acid sequence: CASSFGQLANSGNTIYF.